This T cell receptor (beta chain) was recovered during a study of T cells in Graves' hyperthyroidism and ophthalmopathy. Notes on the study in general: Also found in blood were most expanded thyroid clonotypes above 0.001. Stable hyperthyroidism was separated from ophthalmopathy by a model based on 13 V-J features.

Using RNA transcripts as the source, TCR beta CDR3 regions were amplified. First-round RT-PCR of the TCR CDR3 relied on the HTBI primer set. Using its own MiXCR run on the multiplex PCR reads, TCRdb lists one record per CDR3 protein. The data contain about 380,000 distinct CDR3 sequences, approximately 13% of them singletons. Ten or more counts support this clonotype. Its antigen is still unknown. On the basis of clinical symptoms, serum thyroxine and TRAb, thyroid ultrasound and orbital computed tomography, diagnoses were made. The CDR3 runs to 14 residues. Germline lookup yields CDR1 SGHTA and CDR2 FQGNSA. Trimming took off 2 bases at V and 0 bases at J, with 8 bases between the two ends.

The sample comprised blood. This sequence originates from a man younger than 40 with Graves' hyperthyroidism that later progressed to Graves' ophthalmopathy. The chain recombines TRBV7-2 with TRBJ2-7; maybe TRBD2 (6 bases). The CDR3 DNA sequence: TGTGCCAGCAGCTTAACGACTAGCTCCTACGAGCAGTACTTC. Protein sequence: CASSLTTSSYEQYF.